Listed below are T cell receptor beta chains from one sample, sequenced in a study of beta chain features in type 1 diabetes. TCRdb's copy holds only in-frame clones and misses some; the assay was immunoSEQ multiplex PCR. The table lists under 300,000 clones, 27% of them singletons, with 4% in the top ten. The sequencing input was central memory CD4+ T cells from blood. These receptors all come from a young man in good health. CDR3s include the opening cysteine and the closing phenylalanine or tryptophan. Each record gives: V gene, D gene, J gene, clone size, CDR3 protein, CDR3 DNA. A D gene is named only where the DNA matches it firmly. Rows may omit the clone size; those that give it use once, few, many or a size class.

TRBV30	NA	TRBJ1-5	NA	CAWRKGGRSNQPQHF	TGTGCCTGGAGGAAAGGGGGAAGAAGCAATCAGCCCCAGCATTTT
TRBV20-1	NA	TRBJ1-1	NA	CSAHWGTEAFF	TGCAGTGCTCACTGGGGGACTGAAGCTTTCTTT
TRBV9	NA	TRBJ2-4	many	CASSSGLLAKNIQYF	TGTGCCAGCAGCTCGGGACTTCTAGCCAAAAACATTCAGTACTTC
TRBV6-6	TRBD2	TRBJ2-3	few	CASRSSLAGFTDTQYF	TGTGCCAGCAGATCCAGTCTAGCGGGGTTCACAGATACGCAGTATTTT
TRBV27	TRBD2	TRBJ2-5	once	CASRLTSRETQYF	TGTGCCAGCAGATTGACTAGCCGGGAGACCCAGTACTTC
TRBV9	NA	TRBJ2-2	NA	CASSVGGSAATGELFF	TGTGCCAGCAGCGTAGGAGGTAGCGCTGCCACCGGGGAGCTGTTTTTT
TRBV11-3	TRBD1	TRBJ2-5	few	CASSFQGATGETQYF	TGTGCCAGCAGCTTTCAGGGGGCGACGGGTGAGACCCAGTACTTC
TRBV6-5	TRBD2	TRBJ2-7	NA	CASSSGLAAGEQYF	TGTGCCAGCAGCTCCGGACTAGCGGCAGGCGAGCAGTACTTC
TRBV28	NA	TRBJ2-1	few	CASSPPDNYNEQFF	TGTGCCAGCAGCCCCCCCGACAACTACAATGAGCAGTTCTTC
TRBV6-1	NA	TRBJ2-5	NA	CASSAPDPRWTQYF	TGTGCCAGCAGTGCCCCGGACCCCCGGTGGACCCAGTACTTC
TRBV4-1	NA	TRBJ2-6	few	CASSQDSMSGANVLTF	TGCGCCAGCAGCCAAGATAGTATGTCAGGGGCCAACGTCCTGACTTTC
TRBV7-2	TRBD2	TRBJ2-7	few	CASSRTSVGYEQYF	TGTGCCAGCAGCAGGACTAGCGTAGGCTACGAGCAGTACTTC
TRBV7-2	TRBD2	TRBJ2-2	NA	CASSPREGELTGELFF	TGTGCCAGCAGCCCCCGGGAGGGAGAGCTCACCGGGGAGCTGTTTTTT
TRBV5-4	TRBD2	TRBJ2-7	NA	CASSPLGGSAYEQYF	TGTGCCAGCAGCCCTCTGGGCGGGAGCGCCTACGAGCAGTACTTC
TRBV5-6	NA	TRBJ1-2	NA	CASSLESGGYTF	TGTGCCAGCAGCTTGGAGAGCGGCGGCTACACCTTC
TRBV5-5	TRBD1	TRBJ2-7	few	CASSDPGQGLSYEQYF	TGTGCCAGCAGCGATCCGGGACAGGGGTTATCCTACGAGCAGTACTTC
TRBV7-9	TRBD2	TRBJ2-1	few	CASSPSGTSGNEQFF	TGTGCCAGCAGCCCCTCGGGGACTAGCGGTAATGAGCAGTTCTTC
TRBV5-1	TRBD1	TRBJ1-2	NA	CASSDRANYGYTF	TGCGCCAGCAGCGACAGGGCCAACTATGGCTACACCTTC
TRBV30	NA	TRBJ2-1	NA	CAWSVKRTQRNEQFF	TGTGCCTGGAGTGTCAAGAGGACACAACGGAATGAGCAGTTCTTC
TRBV12-5	NA	TRBJ2-7	NA	CASGLSGGAEEQYF	TGTGCTAGTGGTTTGAGTGGGGGGGCCGAGGAGCAGTACTTC
TRBV29-1	TRBD1	TRBJ1-1	NA	CSAGTGGRTEAFF	TGCAGCGCCGGGACAGGGGGACGCACTGAAGCTTTCTTT
TRBV9	NA	TRBJ2-7	few	CASAIGGDLSYEQYF	TGTGCCAGCGCCATCGGTGGCGACCTATCCTACGAGCAGTACTTC
TRBV5-6	NA	TRBJ2-5	NA	CASSLGGHGEETQYF	TGTGCCAGCAGCTTGGGCGGTCATGGGGAAGAGACCCAGTACTTC
TRBV5-1	NA	TRBJ2-7	NA	CASSPTTSYEQYF	TGCGCCAGCAGTCCGACTACCTCCTACGAGCAGTACTTC
TRBV5-1	NA	TRBJ2-3	NA	CASSLNPTDTQYF	TGCGCCAGCAGCTTAAACCCCACAGATACGCAGTATTTT
TRBV7-2	TRBD2	TRBJ2-3	few	CASSLAGLAGDWPDTQYF	TGTGCCAGCAGCTTAGCGGGACTAGCGGGAGACTGGCCAGATACGCAGTATTTT
TRBV9	NA	TRBJ2-2	NA	CASSARWNTGELFF	TGTGCCAGCAGCGCTAGGTGGAACACCGGGGAGCTGTTTTTT